The clone carrying this T cell receptor (beta chain) showed up just a few times. The antigen remains unidentified. This sample was included in a study of OX40 agonist ivuxolimab in advanced cancers. Study-level background: Subjects had a mean age of roughly 57 years, with a range of roughly 23 to 79; about 83% were male.

CDR3 length: 14 residues. The V end lost 1 base, the J end lost 2 bases, and 9 bases lay between the germline ends. Per the germline V gene, CDR1 is GTSNPN and CDR2 is SVGIG (reference sequence). Findings of the study overall: On average, CD8+ T cells showed a greater number of expanded clones than CD4+.

Some clones are missing from TCRdb's copy, which holds only in-frame ones; the method was immunoSEQ multiplex PCR. The repertoire holds about 70,000 clones, with roughly 85% as singletons. The chain recombines TRBV30 with TRBJ1-5; D remains ambiguous. Here the sequenced sample was CD4+ or CD8+ T cells sorted from blood, taken in a trial of the OX40 agonist ivuxolimab. The clonotype originates from an adult with an advanced solid tumor such as melanoma, head and neck, liver or kidney cancer. CDR3 residues: CAWSAQVGNQPQHF. The CDR3 region has the DNA TGTGCCTGGAGTGCGCAGGTGGGCAATCAGCCCCAGCATTTT.